Listed below are T cell receptor beta chains from one sample, sequenced in a study of control samples from healthy donors and cancer patients. Sequenced by immunoSEQ multiplex PCR; TCRdb stores in-frame clones only, minus some. The repertoire holds approximately 94,000 clones, about 88% seen once, with about 1.3% in the top ten. Sequencing was done on a sample of blood. The receptors here all came from a woman between 45 and 65 years old in good health. CDR3s include the opening cysteine and the closing phenylalanine or tryptophan. The D gene is left open where the match is weak. Clone sizes are given selectively: once, few, many, or a class where the clone is expanded.

v_call	clone_size	d_call	j_call	cdr3_nt	cdr3_aa
TRBV7-2	-	-	TRBJ1-2	TGTGCCAGCAGCCCGACAGGCCCCTATGGCTACACCTTC	CASSPTGPYGYTF
TRBV5-1	-	-	TRBJ1-4	TGCGCCAGCAGCTTGCCTGATCGAGAAAAACTGTTTTTT	CASSLPDREKLFF
TRBV2	-	-	TRBJ1-5	TGTGCCAGCAGTGCCCATACAGGGATATACAATCAGCCCCAGCATTTT	CASSAHTGIYNQPQHF
TRBV6-6	-	TRBD1	TRBJ1-5	TGTGCCAGCAGGTACGACAGGGGCAATCAGCCCCAGCATTTT	CASRYDRGNQPQHF
TRBV19	-	-	TRBJ2-4	TGTGCCAGTAGTTCCGGCGCCAAAAACATTCAGTACTTC	CASSSGAKNIQYF
TRBV6-5	-	-	TRBJ2-4	TGTGCCAGCGCCGGCTCAGTTGGGGGAATAAACATTCAGTACTTC	CASAGSVGGINIQYF
TRBV20-1	-	-	TRBJ2-5	TGCAGTGCTAGTCCGACAGGCTCGCAAGAGACCCAGTACTTC	CSASPTGSQETQYF
TRBV15	once	-	TRBJ1-2	TGTGCCACCAGCACGTATAGGGGCAACCGGGACACCCTCTATGGCTACACCTTC	CATSTYRGNRDTLYGYTF
TRBV2	-	-	TRBJ1-4	TGTGCCAGCAGTGGACAGTACTATGAAAAACTGTTTTTT	CASSGQYYEKLFF
TRBV6-2/TRBV6-3	-	TRBD2	TRBJ2-5	TGTGCCAGCAGTCCGACCGTAGCGGGGGTGGAGACCCAGTACTTC	CASSPTVAGVETQYF
TRBV2	once	-	TRBJ1-6	TGTGCCAGCACGGTTTCGGGGGTCGTTAATTCACCCCTCCACTTT	CASTVSGVVNSPLHF
TRBV7-2	-	-	TRBJ1-6	TGTGCCAGCAGCACACGACACGCTGATTCACCCCTCCACTTT	CASSTRHADSPLHF
TRBV5-5	once	-	TRBJ1-1	TGTGCCAGCATGGCGCAGACGATGAACACTGAAGCTTTCTTT	CASMAQTMNTEAFF
TRBV10-3	-	-	TRBJ1-3	TGTGCCATCATGACCGAGCCTGGAAACACCATATATTTT	CAIMTEPGNTIYF
TRBV12-3/TRBV12-4	-	-	TRBJ1-1	TGTGCCAGCAGGGGGGAGGGGACCGACGAAGCTTTCTTT	CASRGEGTDEAFF
TRBV6-1	-	-	TRBJ1-1	TGTGCCAGCAGTGACAGGGGAAGGAACACTGAAGCTTTCTTT	CASSDRGRNTEAFF
TRBV12-3/TRBV12-4	-	-	TRBJ1-6	TGTGCCAGCAGTCCCACAATAAATTCACCCCTCCACTTT	CASSPTINSPLHF
TRBV2	-	-	TRBJ1-2	TGTGCCAGCAGTGAAGCGCCGAGAACGTATGGCTACACCTTC	CASSEAPRTYGYTF
TRBV18	-	TRBD1	TRBJ1-1	TGTGCCAGCTCACCCGAGGTGGTCAGGGGGCCGAACACTGAAGCTTTCTTT	CASSPEVVRGPNTEAFF
TRBV7-9	-	-	TRBJ2-1	TGTGCCAGCGGTGAGAGACTAGTAGGGAATGAGCAGTTCTTC	CASGERLVGNEQFF
TRBV15	-	-	TRBJ2-1	TGTGCCACCACCAGAGAAGGGGGTTACAATGAGCAGTTCTTC	CATTREGGYNEQFF
TRBV14	once	-	TRBJ1-2	TGTGCCAGCAGCCAAGACGCAGCTTGGTATGGCTACACCTTC	CASSQDAAWYGYTF
TRBV10-2	-	-	TRBJ1-5	TGCGCCAGCAGCTTGACAGGTAGCAATCAGCCCCAGCATTTT	CASSLTGSNQPQHF
TRBV11-3	-	-	TRBJ2-3	TGTGCCAGCAGCTGGGGCGAGGGGGATACGCAGTATTTT	CASSWGEGDTQYF
TRBV2	once	TRBD1	TRBJ1-2	TGTGCCAGCAGAGCAGGGGGCTCTGGCTACACCTTC	CASRAGGSGYTF
TRBV7-8	-	-	TRBJ2-1	TGTGCCAGCAGACCCGGAGGACAGATGTATCGGTTCAATGAGCAGTTCTTC	CASRPGGQMYRFNEQFF
TRBV9	-	-	TRBJ2-3	TGTGCCAGCAGCGTAAGACCAAGAATAAGCACAGATACGCAGTATTTT	CASSVRPRISTDTQYF
TRBV7-3	-	-	TRBJ2-6	TGTGCCAGCAGCTCAAATGGGGGGCGGGGGACCGGGGCCAACGTCCTGACTTTC	CASSSNGGRGTGANVLTF
TRBV11-2	-	-	TRBJ1-1	TGTGCCAGCCGTAAGGAGTTGAACACTGAAGCTTTCTTT	CASRKELNTEAFF
TRBV19	-	-	TRBJ1-3	TGTGCCAGTAGTATTTGGCAGGGCCGGACTGGAAACACCATATATTTT	CASSIWQGRTGNTIYF
TRBV27	-	-	TRBJ2-7	TGTGCCAGCAGTTTGGCGCCGGGCGTTTGGTACGAGCAGTACTTC	CASSLAPGVWYEQYF
TRBV10-1	-	TRBD1	TRBJ2-1	TGCGCCAGCAGTGTAGTCGGGACAGGGCCATGCCGCAATGATGAGCAGTTCTTC	CASSVVGTGPCRNDEQFF
TRBV7-2	-	TRBD2	TRBJ2-5	TGTGCCAGCAGCTTAGTAGCGGGGAGGGAGACCCAGTACTTC	CASSLVAGRETQYF
TRBV11-3	-	TRBD1	TRBJ2-3	TGTGCCAGCAGCTTAGAAGTCGGCAGGGGGCTTGCCACAGATACGCAGTATTTT	CASSLEVGRGLATDTQYF
TRBV18	-	-	TRBJ1-3	TGTGCCAGCTCACCAAGACATACTGGAAACACCATATATTTT	CASSPRHTGNTIYF
TRBV3-1/TRBV3-2	-	-	TRBJ2-1	TGTGCCAGCAGCCACCGGGAGTGGTTAAAGTACAATGAGCAGTTCTTC	CASSHREWLKYNEQFF
TRBV6-2/TRBV6-3	once	TRBD1	TRBJ2-1	TGTGCCAGCAGTTGGATCCCGGGACAGGGGGCGATTTGGCCTTACAATGAGCAGTTCTTC	CASSWIPGQGAIWPYNEQFF
TRBV7-2	-	TRBD2	TRBJ2-7	TGTGCCAGCAGCTTAGGGAGTCTTAGCGGGGGGGCCTCGTACGAGCAGTACTTC	CASSLGSLSGGASYEQYF
TRBV4-3	-	-	TRBJ1-1	TGCGCCAGCAGCCAAGATCGGCGGGCTAGGGCTTTCTTT	CASSQDRRARAFF
TRBV5-6	-	-	TRBJ2-7	TGTGCCAGCAGCTTGTATGGCAACGGGGCCTACGAGCAGTACTTC	CASSLYGNGAYEQYF